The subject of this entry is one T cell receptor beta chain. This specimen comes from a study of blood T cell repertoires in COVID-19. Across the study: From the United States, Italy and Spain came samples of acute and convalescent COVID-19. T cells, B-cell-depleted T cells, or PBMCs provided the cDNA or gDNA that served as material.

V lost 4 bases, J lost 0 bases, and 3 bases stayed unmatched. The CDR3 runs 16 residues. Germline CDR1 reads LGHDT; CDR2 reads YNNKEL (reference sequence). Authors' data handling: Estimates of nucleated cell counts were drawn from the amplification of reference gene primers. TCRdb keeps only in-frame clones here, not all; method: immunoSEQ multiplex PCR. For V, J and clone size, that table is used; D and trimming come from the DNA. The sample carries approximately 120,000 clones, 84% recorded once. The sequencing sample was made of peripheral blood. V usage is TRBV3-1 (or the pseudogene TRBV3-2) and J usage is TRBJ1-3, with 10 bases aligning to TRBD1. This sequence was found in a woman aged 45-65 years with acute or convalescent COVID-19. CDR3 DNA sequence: TGTGCCAGCAGCCTTGGGACAGGGGCCTCTGGAAACACCATATATTTT. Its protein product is CASSLGTGASGNTIYF.